This T cell receptor (beta chain) was sequenced during a study of T cell repertoires in cytomegalovirus infection. About the research overall: Public signatures in TCR beta pointed to CMV infection and matching HLA type. Study outcomes and limitations: HLA-C-restricted CMV clonotypes gave the most frequent clonotype in two of eight donors. CMV carriers having the relevant HLA were flagged by cumulative public TCR beta family frequency.

TCRdb used MiXCR to reprocess the reads, holding one entry per CDR3 protein. Of around 260,000 distinct CDR3 sequences listed, about a quarter are singletons. As to this clonotype: What it recognizes is unknown.

Germline V gene data show CDR1 as SGHVS and CDR2 as FQNEAQ. The CDR3 spans 12 residues. Trimming pared 6 bases from V and 5 bases from J, leaving 9 bases between. The origin of this receptor is a human donor in good health (CMV status not recorded). Some clones in this sample may be carry-over from other donors' samples. The sample comprised PBMCs. The chain recombines TRBV7-8 with TRBJ2-3, with D uncertain. CDR3 nucleotides: TGTGCCAGCAGTCCAAACCTAGATACGCAGTATTTT. Its protein product is CASSPNLDTQYF.